These 17 T cell receptor beta chains were all obtained from the same sample, sequenced in a study of control samples from healthy donors and cancer patients. The assay was immunoSEQ multiplex PCR, and TCRdb's table has in-frame clones only and misses some. This repertoire shows 98,000 or so clones, roughly four fifths found once; its top ten account for 2% to 2.5%. Specimen: blood. Receptor source: a man aged 55 to 69 in good health.

This chain connects TRBV27 to TRBJ1-1, with a possible D match to TRBD1 (5 bases). This CDR3 contains 14 residues. CDR1 and CDR2 (germline): MNHEY, SMNVEV (reference sequence). V lost 1 base and J 6 bases, leaving 12 bases between the germline ends. The CDR3 nucleotides are TGTGCCAGCAGTTTATTCGGGGGATGGCCTGAAGCTTTCTTT. Its protein product is CASSLFGGWPEAFF.

As to this clone: This sample also contains other DNA sequences that code for the same CDR3. The chain is built from TRBV4-2 and TRBJ2-1, with D tentatively TRBD2 (6 bases). The V gene lost 0 bases and the J gene lost 5 bases, with 8 bases spanning the gap. This CDR3 has 14 residues. In germline, CDR1 is LGHNA, CDR2 YNFKEQ. In nucleotides, the CDR3 is TGTGCCAGCAGCCAAGATGGGGGGAACAATGAGCAGTTCTTC. This codes for CASSQDGGNNEQFF.

The chain uses TRBV4-1 and TRBJ2-1; 11 bases agree with TRBD2. The V gene end was trimmed by 0 bases and the J gene end by 5 bases; junction bases not matched to a gene: 12. The germline gives CDR1 MGHRA, CDR2 YSYEKL. This CDR3 is built from 19 residues. CDR3 amino acids: CASSQDTSGLAGGNNEQFF. In DNA form, the CDR3 reads TGCGCCAGCAGCCAAGACACCTCAGGGCTAGCGGGGGGAAACAATGAGCAGTTCTTC.

J is TRBJ1-6 and V is TRBV6-5; TRBD1 matches 7 bases. The CDR3 loop spans 15 amino acids. V lost 5 bases and J lost 7; bases outside the gene matches: 8. Germline lookup yields CDR1 MNHEY and CDR2 SVGAGI. The CDR3 sequence: CASSNRGNTNSPLHF. The CDR3, as DNA: TGTGCCAGCAGTAACAGGGGTAACACCAATTCACCCCTCCACTTT.

The V call is TRBV30, the J call TRBJ1-6; 8 nucleotides agree with TRBD1. CDR1 is GTSNPN and CDR2 is SVGIG in the germline V gene (reference sequence). V lost 3 bases and J lost 7; bases outside the gene matches: 11. The CDR3 extends over 16 amino acids. The CDR3 here is CAWRPRGRESNSPLHF. CDR3 coding DNA: TGTGCCTGGAGGCCCAGGGGGCGCGAATCGAATTCACCCCTCCACTTT.

This sequence joins TRBV9 and TRBJ2-7; 9 nucleotides line up with TRBD2. With 4 bases clipped from V and 5 bases from J, the junction kept 7 bases outside the gene matches. The CDR3 has 14 amino acids. The germline CDR1 and CDR2 sequences are SGDLS and YYNGEE. As DNA, the CDR3 is TGTGCCAGCAGCCCGGCACTAGCGGGCGACGAGCAGTACTTC. Its translation: CASSPALAGDEQYF.

J is TRBJ2-2 and V is TRBV10-3; D is unclear. V lost 6 bases, J lost 5 bases, and 7 bases lay in between. Germline CDR1 reads ENHRY; CDR2 reads SYGVKD. CDR3 length: 12 amino acids. The CDR3 region is CAIRSNTGELFF. The CDR3 coding sequence is TGTGCCATCAGGAGTAATACCGGGGAGCTGTTTTTT.

This clone was counted only a few times. The gene calls are TRBV7-8 and TRBJ2-7; tentative D call: TRBD1 (6 bases). The V and J ends lost 1 base and 3 bases respectively, with 10 bases between them. The CDR3 sequence is 14 residues long. Per the germline V gene, CDR1 is SGHVS and CDR2 is FQNEAQ. The CDR3 loop is CASSLGPGDYEQYF. The CDR3 coding sequence is TGTGCCAGCAGCTTAGGTCCAGGGGACTACGAGCAGTACTTC.

CDR3 nucleotide sequence: TGTGCCAGCAGCAAACCTGGGACTCCTACCGGGGAGCTGTTTTTT. It specifies CASSKPGTPTGELFF. The chain has TRBV21-1 and TRBJ2-2; the table's D call TRBD2 went unverified against the DNA. TRBV21-1 is termed a pseudogene. The CDR3 spans 15 residues.

This chain uses TRBV11-2 with TRBJ1-6; no firm D call. The V end lost 0 bases, the J end lost 0 bases, and 3 bases lay between the germline ends. CDR3 length: 15 amino acids. Germline V gives CDR1 SGHAT, CDR2 FQNNGV. CDR3 nucleotide sequence: TGTGCCAGCAGCTTAGAGAGCTCCTATAATTCACCCCTCCACTTT. Translation: CASSLESSYNSPLHF.

The chain recombines TRBV7-8 with TRBJ2-1; D is ambiguous. The CDR3 totals 15 residues. The germline CDR1 and CDR2 sequences are SGHVS and FQNEAQ. Deletions cut 3 bases from V and 6 bases from J, with 15 bases between. The CDR3 DNA follows: TGTGCCAGCAGCTTGGGCGGCGCCCCCCCCAATGAGCAGTTCTTC. This encodes CASSLGGAPPNEQFF. The entire variable domain, with the rest obtained from reference TRBV7-8 and TRBJ2-1, is as follows: GAGVSQSPRYKVAKRGQDVALRCDPISGHVSLFWYQQALGQGPEFLTYFQNEAQLDKSGLPSDRFFAERPEGSVSTLKIQRTQQEDSAVYLCASSLGGAPPNEQFFGPGTRLTVL.

The gene calls are TRBV10-1 and TRBJ2-3, with 7 bases identical to TRBD2. The CDR3 totals 17 residues. CDR1 and CDR2 from the germline V gene are WNHNN and SYGVQD (reference sequence). V lost 8 bases and J lost 2; bases outside the gene matches: 16. The CDR3 DNA is TGCGCCAGCGGAGCGGAGGGACTAACGAATCCCACAGATACGCAGTATTTT. It codes for CASGAEGLTNPTDTQYF.

The chain carries TRBV25-1 and TRBJ2-3; D could derive from TRBD1 or TRBD2 (7 bases each). Per germline, CDR1 MGHDK and CDR2 SYGVNS. Trimming took off 6 bases at V and 0 bases at J, with 19 bases between the two ends. The CDR3 totals 17 residues. The CDR3 region is CASRGGGEVLSTDTQYF. Here the CDR3 DNA reads TGTGCCAGCAGGGGAGGGGGCGAGGTACTTAGCACAGATACGCAGTATTTT.

The chain combines TRBV12-5 with TRBJ1-5; 7 bases match TRBD1. Germline CDR1 LGHNT, CDR2 FRNRAP. The CDR3 consists of 16 residues. The trim removed 6 bases at V and 2 bases at J, leaving 10 bases unmatched. The CDR3 loop reads CASGLTGMFRNQPQHF. The CDR3 DNA is TGTGCTAGTGGCCTGACAGGGATGTTTCGCAATCAGCCCCAGCATTTT.

This clone was recorded many times. The V gene is TRBV10-3, the J gene TRBJ1-1; D possibly corresponds to TRBD1 (5 bases). V was trimmed by 4 bases and J by 4 bases, leaving 22 bases between them. The germline gives CDR1 ENHRY, CDR2 SYGVKD. The CDR3 runs 17 residues. Here the CDR3 DNA reads TGTGCCATCAGTGCCATCTGGCATGACAGTGGAGGCACTGAAGCTTTCTTT. Encoded protein: CAISAIWHDSGGTEAFF.

The chain combines TRBV19 with TRBJ2-7; a weak D match, TRBD1 (5 bases). Germline loops: CDR1 LNHDA, CDR2 SQIVND (reference sequence). V was shortened by 3 bases and J by 0 bases, with 12 bases between the two germline ends. This CDR3 has 15 residues. The CDR3 DNA reads TGTGCCAGTAGTATTGACAGATCTCTCTCCTACGAGCAGTACTTC. Translated, it gives CASSIDRSLSYEQYF.

This sequence joins TRBV6-1 and TRBJ2-1; D might be TRBD2 (7 bases). Between the trimmed V and J ends, which lost 2 bases and 12 bases, there was a span of 26 bases. Per germline, CDR1 MNHNS and CDR2 SASEGT. This CDR3 has 17 residues. CDR3 bases: TGTGCCAGCAGTGAATTGGTGGGGGGGGGCATTCCCTTGGGGCAGTTCTTC. It encodes CASSELVGGGIPLGQFF.